Below, 14 T cell receptor beta chains from the same sample are listed, as sequenced in a study of blood T cell repertoires in COVID-19. Clones were read by immunoSEQ multiplex PCR, and TCRdb kept only the in-frame ones, dropping some. The repertoire includes about 210,000 clones, 75% to 90% of them detected once, and roughly 0.69% sits in the top ten. The sequencing sample was made of peripheral blood. The receptors derive from a man in his forties or fifties with acute or convalescent COVID-19.

The rearrangement joins TRBV7-8 to TRBJ2-7; 7 nucleotides agree with TRBD2. In germline, CDR1 is SGHVS, CDR2 FQNEAQ. This CDR3 contains 15 residues. V was clipped by 5 bases and J by 1 base; unmatched bases: 8. Written as DNA, the CDR3 is TGTGCCAGCAGCCCGCCGCCGGGGGGTTCCTACGAGCAGTACTTC. Protein product: CASSPPPGGSYEQYF. Based on the CDR3 plus reference TRBV7-8 and TRBJ2-7, the full variable domain is GAGVSQSPRYKVAKRGQDVALRCDPISGHVSLFWYQQALGQGPEFLTYFQNEAQLDKSGLPSDRFFAERPEGSVSTLKIQRTQQEDSAVYLCASSPPPGGSYEQYFGPGTRLTVT.

The chain is built from TRBV5-6 and TRBJ2-7; D is uncertain. The V end lost 1 base, the J end lost 3 bases, and 11 bases lay between the germline ends. CDR3 length: 14 residues. From germline, CDR1 is SGHDT and CDR2 YYEEEE. The CDR3 is CASSLKRSHYEQYF. CDR3 nucleotide sequence: TGTGCCAGCAGCTTGAAGCGAAGCCACTACGAGCAGTACTTC. Full variable domain (rest looked up from reference TRBV5-6 and TRBJ2-7): DAGVTQSPTHLIKTRGQQVTLRCSPKSGHDTVSWYQQALGQGPQFIFQYYEEEERQRGNFPDRFSGHQFPNYSSELNVNALLLGDSALYLCASSLKRSHYEQYFGPGTRLTVT.

The chain uses TRBV7-3 and TRBJ2-7, with a tentative D call TRBD1 (6 bases). Trimming cost V 2 bases and J 2 bases, with 13 bases left between them. The length of the CDR3 is 15 residues. Germline V CDR1 and CDR2: SGHTA, FQGTGA. This CDR3 reads CASSLEPGVTYEQYF. Written as DNA, the CDR3 is TGTGCCAGCAGCTTAGAACCAGGGGTAACCTACGAGCAGTACTTC.

The chain combines TRBV5-6 with TRBJ2-3, with 7 nucleotides matching TRBD1. With 2 bases clipped from V and 5 bases from J, the junction kept 5 bases outside the gene matches. The V gene's germline CDR1 is SGHDT and CDR2 YYEEEE. The CDR3 contains 14 residues. The DNA of the CDR3 is TGTGCCAGCAGCTTTGAACAGGGGTTAGATACGCAGTATTTT. This gives the protein CASSFEQGLDTQYF.

V is TRBV30 and J is TRBJ2-7, with TRBD1 identical over 9 bases. V lost 2 bases, J lost 5 bases, and 13 bases stayed unmatched. Germline values: CDR1 GTSNPN, CDR2 SVGIG (reference sequence). The CDR3 totals 16 residues. CDR3 in amino acids: CAWSRDLGTGLHEQYF. CDR3 in DNA: TGTGCCTGGAGTCGGGATCTGGGGACAGGGCTCCACGAGCAGTACTTC.

The chain links TRBV7-6 to TRBJ2-7; tentative D call: TRBD1 (7 bases). Germline V gives CDR1 SGHVS, CDR2 FNYEAQ. V was cut by 4 bases and J by 2 bases, with 18 bases left in between. The CDR3 totals 16 residues. CDR3 coding DNA: TGTGCCAGCAGCTCACCCCAAGCCAGGGGGGCCTACGAGCAGTACTTC. This encodes CASSSPQARGAYEQYF.

J is TRBJ2-1 and V is TRBV4-3; TRBD2 aligns across 8 bases. With 4 bases clipped from V and 1 base from J, the junction kept 9 bases outside the gene matches. The germline gives CDR1 LGHNA, CDR2 YSLEER. The CDR3 extends over 17 amino acids. The CDR3 DNA reads TGCGCCAGCAGCCCCTACGAAGCGGGAGCTTCCTACAATGAGCAGTTCTTC. It yields the protein CASSPYEAGASYNEQFF.

The CDR3 DNA is TGTGCCAGCAGCCAAGTGACAGGGGGAGGAACTGAAGCTTTCTTT. It codes for CASSQVTGGGTEAFF. The V and J genes are TRBV14 and TRBJ1-1; 9 bases agree with TRBD1. The germline CDR1 and CDR2 sequences are SGHDN and FVKESK. The V gene end was trimmed by 1 base and the J gene end by 5 bases; junction bases not matched to a gene: 5. CDR3 length equals 15 residues. Based on the CDR3 plus reference TRBV14 and TRBJ1-1, the full variable domain is EAGVTQFPSHSVIEKGQTVTLRCDPISGHDNLYWYRRVMGKEIKFLLHFVKESKQDESGMPNNRFLAERTGGTYSTLKVQPAELEDSGVYFCASSQVTGGGTEAFFGQGTRLTVV.

J is TRBJ1-2 and V is TRBV4-1; D is perhaps TRBD1 (6 bases). Germline V gives CDR1 MGHRA, CDR2 YSYEKL. V lost 3 bases to trimming and J lost 4 bases, with 15 bases between them. The CDR3 consists of 15 residues. CDR3 coding DNA: TGCGCCAGCAGCCAGGCCGCAGGGGTTATCTATGGCTACACCTTC. Its translation: CASSQAAGVIYGYTF.

The chain couples TRBV30 to TRBJ1-2, with 9 positions matching TRBD1. The V gene's germline CDR1 is GTSNPN and CDR2 SVGIG (reference sequence). Trimming took 3 bases from V and 4 from J; bases not matched to a gene: 3. The CDR3 totals 13 residues. Written as DNA, the CDR3 is TGTGCCTGGAGGGGACAGGGTAGCTATGGCTACACCTTC. It encodes CAWRGQGSYGYTF.

V usage is TRBV6-6 and J usage is TRBJ2-5; weak D call: TRBD2 (5 bases). The germline CDR1 and CDR2 sequences are MNHNY and SVGAGI (reference sequence). V lost 5 bases, J lost 2 bases, and 24 bases lay in between. The CDR3 contains 18 residues. CDR3 loop: CASSPGGRTFERQETQYF. DNA for the CDR3: TGTGCCAGCAGTCCCGGAGGTCGGACGTTCGAGAGGCAAGAGACCCAGTACTTC.

V usage is TRBV7-2 and J usage is TRBJ2-7, with D uncertain. Germline V lookup: CDR1 SGHTA, CDR2 FQGNSA. V lost 5 bases and J 2 bases, leaving 13 bases between the germline ends. This CDR3 comprises 14 residues. CDR3 in DNA: TGTGCCAGCAGCCGGCGAAACAGAGCCTACGAGCAGTACTTC. This gives the protein CASSRRNRAYEQYF.

The rearrangement joins TRBV18 to TRBJ2-1, with D possibly being TRBD1 (5 bases). Germline V gene sequence: CDR1 KGHSH, CDR2 LQKENI. This CDR3 spans 15 amino acids. The V end lost 4 bases, the J end lost 3 bases, and 13 bases lay between the germline ends. CDR3: CASSLTTEVYNEQFF. As DNA, the CDR3 is TGTGCCAGCTCACTGACGACAGAGGTCTACAATGAGCAGTTCTTC.

The chain combines TRBV4-3 with TRBJ2-7, with 7 positions matching TRBD2. The junction had 11 bases not matched to a gene; V was cut back by 2 bases and J by 4 bases. The CDR3 consists of 16 residues. Germline CDR1 and CDR2: LGHNA and YSLEER. CDR3 residues: CASSQSGGSNLYEQYF. As DNA, the CDR3 is TGCGCCAGCAGCCAAAGTGGCGGGAGTAACCTTTACGAGCAGTACTTC.